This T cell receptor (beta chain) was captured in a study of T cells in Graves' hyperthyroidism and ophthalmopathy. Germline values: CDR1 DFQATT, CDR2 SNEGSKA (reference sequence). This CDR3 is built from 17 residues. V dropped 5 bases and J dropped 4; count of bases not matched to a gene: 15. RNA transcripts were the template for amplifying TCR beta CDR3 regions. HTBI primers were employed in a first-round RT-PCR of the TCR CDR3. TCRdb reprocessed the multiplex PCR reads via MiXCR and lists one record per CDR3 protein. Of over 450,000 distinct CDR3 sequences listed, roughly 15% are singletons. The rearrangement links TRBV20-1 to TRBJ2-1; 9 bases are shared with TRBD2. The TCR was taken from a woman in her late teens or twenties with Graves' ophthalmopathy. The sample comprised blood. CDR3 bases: TGCAGTGCTGCCTTAGCGGGAGCTAGCGGGGATTACAATGAGCAGTTCTTC. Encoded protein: CSAALAGASGDYNEQFF.